The entry that follows covers one T cell receptor (beta chain) sequence. Trimming took 5 bases from V and 3 from J; bases not matched to a gene: 4. Germline V lookup: CDR1 SEHNR, CDR2 FQNEAQ (reference sequence). CDR3 length: 14 amino acids. These data are taken from a study of technical replicates of blood from a handful of donors. Sequencing used immunoSEQ multiplex PCR; TCRdb keeps in-frame clones, though not all of them. Here the sample spans 80,000 to 95,000 clones, about 97% being singletons. The chain carries TRBV7-9 and TRBJ2-7, with 10 bases lining up with TRBD2. The sequence came from a human donor in good health. The specimen was T cells isolated from PBMCs. In DNA form, the CDR3 reads TGTGCCAGCAGCCTGGGGACTAGCGTCTACGAGCAGTACTTC. It encodes CASSLGTSVYEQYF.